This T cell receptor beta chain was captured in a study of a mutant IDH1 vaccine in newly diagnosed glioma. Study at large: Treatment recipients were roughly 62% male and around 40% female, and their mean age was 40.4 years. The earlier regimen, radiotherapy, temozolomide, or both, was most often both.

Germline lookup yields CDR1 SGHTA and CDR2 FQGNSA. The CDR3 consists of 13 residues. The V and J ends lost 5 bases and 6 bases respectively, with 14 bases between them. Measured with immunoSEQ multiplex PCR; TCRdb has only the in-frame clones, and not every one. The top ten clones hold around 8.4% of a sample with tens of thousands of clones, approximately 90% of them seen once. Noted time point: baseline, week 1 (first vaccination visit). The treatment here: pre-vaccination baseline after standard-of-care therapy. Donors harbored newly found WHO grade 3 or 4 IDH1-mutant, ATRX-lost astrocytomas. In regard to this clone: Antigen specificity is unknown.

General study findings and limits: Pseudoprogression apparently tracked independently of changes in top peripheral T cell clonotypes.

The material was PBMCs, obtained from a glioma patient treated with radiotherapy, temozolomide or both. The V call is TRBV7-2, the J call TRBJ2-7, with D perhaps TRBD2 (6 bases). The clonotype was recovered from a young man with glioma. CDR3 nucleotides: TGTGCCAGCAGCGCGTACGGAGGGTCCGAGCAGTACTTC. It translates to CASSAYGGSEQYF.